Listed here are 10 T cell receptor beta chains from one sample, sequenced in a study of beta chain features in type 1 diabetes. Expressed TCRB transcripts were sequenced because the isolated RNA had all been reverse transcribed beforehand. Generated by immunoSEQ multiplex PCR, the TCRdb table keeps only in-frame clones and is missing some. The sample lists 300,000 to 400,000 clones; less than 9.5% were seen once. Material: central memory CD4+ T cells from blood. These receptors originate from a woman younger than 30 in good health.

The chain uses TRBV10-3 and TRBJ2-5, with 14 positions matching TRBD2. Germline assignment: CDR1 ENHRY and CDR2 SYGVKD. This CDR3 contains 15 residues. V lost 8 bases to trimming and J lost 5 bases; unmatched junction nucleotides: 7. The CDR3, as DNA: TGTGCCATCGGGACTAGCGGGAGCGTCGGGGAGACCCAGTACTTC. Translating gives CAIGTSGSVGETQYF.

The table lists this clone with a few counts. The V call is TRBV7-3, the J call TRBJ2-2, with 9 bases lining up with TRBD2. V shed 5 bases, J shed 3 bases, and the junction held 7 bases outside the gene matches. Germline V gene data show CDR1 as SGHTA and CDR2 as FQGTGA. The CDR3 extends over 16 amino acids. This CDR3 is CASSPRSGSYTGELFF. The DNA for the CDR3 is TGTGCCAGCAGCCCCCGTAGCGGGAGTTACACCGGGGAGCTGTTTTTT.

A word on this clone: A much larger clonotype is one base distant, so this may be a read error. This sample includes further DNA sequences coding for the same CDR3. The rearrangement joins TRBV5-4 to TRBJ2-5; 7 bases are shared with TRBD1. Germline values: CDR1 SGHNT, CDR2 YYREEE (reference sequence). V trimming: 4 bases; J trimming: 2 bases; junction bases outside the gene matches: 8. The CDR3 runs to 15 residues. CDR3 residues: CASSGKGQAQETQYF. For the CDR3, the DNA is TGTGCCAGCAGCGGAAAAGGACAGGCACAAGAGACCCAGTACTTC.

The V gene is TRBV15, the J gene TRBJ2-7, with D uncertain. The CDR3 spans 14 residues. The V gene lost 0 bases and the J gene lost 6 bases, with 12 bases spanning the gap. Germline lookup yields CDR1 LNHNV and CDR2 YYDKDF (reference sequence). The CDR3 spells CATSRDDSSSEQYF. CDR3 coding DNA: TGTGCCACCAGCAGAGATGATTCGTCGTCCGAGCAGTACTTC.

This clone was found a few times. The gene calls are TRBV28 and TRBJ1-2, with 7 bases identical to TRBD1. From germline, CDR1 is MDHEN and CDR2 SYDVKM. V was clipped by 6 bases and J by 4 bases; unmatched bases: 14. The CDR3 spans 16 residues. CDR3 nucleotide sequence: TGTGCCAGCAGCCCCCCCGTCGGACAGGAGCCCTATGGCTACACCTTC. Its protein product is CASSPPVGQEPYGYTF.

CDR3 DNA: TGTGCCAGCAGCTTGCGGGAGGGCCCCGAGACCCAGTACTTC. Translating it yields CASSLREGPETQYF. The chain recombines TRBV7-9 with TRBJ2-5; 9 positions match TRBD2. The germline V gene has CDR1 SEHNR and CDR2 FQNEAQ (reference sequence). V dropped 3 bases and J dropped 5; count of bases not matched to a gene: 4. The CDR3 length is 14 residues.

This clone was observed a few times. The V call is TRBV28, the J call TRBJ2-4, with D hard to call. The CDR3 is 15 residues long. With 5 bases removed from V and 7 bases from J, the gap between germline ends came to 18 bases. The germline V gene has CDR1 MDHEN and CDR2 SYDVKM. CDR3 nucleotides: TGTGCCAGCAGTCCTCCTTCCCCTCTGAGGAACATTCAGTACTTC. Its protein product is CASSPPSPLRNIQYF. The whole variable domain, remainder taken from reference TRBV28 and TRBJ2-4, is DVKVTQSSRYLVKRTGEKVFLECVQDMDHENMFWYRQDPGLGLRLIYFSYDVKMKEKGDIPEGYSVSREKKERFSLILESASTNQTSMYLCASSPPSPLRNIQYFGAGTRLSVL.

The chain is built from TRBV6-6 and TRBJ2-1; 12 bases fit TRBD2. After removal of 3 bases from V and 7 bases from J, the junction contained 4 bases not matched to a gene. Germline V gene lookup returns CDR1 MNHNY and CDR2 SVGAGI (reference sequence). The CDR3 is 15 residues long. The CDR3 DNA sequence: TGTGCCAGCAGTTATACTAGCGGGAGGTTTAATGAGCAGTTCTTC. Protein sequence: CASSYTSGRFNEQFF.

The chain couples TRBV6-5 to TRBJ2-2; TRBD1 agrees at 8 bases. V shed 6 bases and J 3 bases; nucleotides not matched to a gene: 3. Germline loops: CDR1 MNHEY, CDR2 SVGAGI. CDR3 length equals 14 residues. CDR3 region: CASRTDRDTGELFF. Written as DNA, the CDR3 is TGTGCCAGCAGGACGGACAGGGACACCGGGGAGCTGTTTTTT.

In regard to this clone: The sample contains more than one DNA sequence encoding this CDR3. The chain combines TRBV9 with TRBJ1-1, with D maybe TRBD1 (6 bases). Germline lookup yields CDR1 SGDLS and CDR2 YYNGEE. V was cut by 0 bases and J by 1 base, with 10 bases left in between. The CDR3 runs to 15 residues. CDR3 sequence: CASSVEGVGNTEAFF. For the CDR3, the DNA is TGTGCCAGCAGCGTAGAGGGGGTGGGGAACACTGAAGCTTTCTTT.